The T cell receptor beta chain described here comes from a study of T cells in Graves' hyperthyroidism and ophthalmopathy. Study as a whole: At the time of initial diagnosis and before any treatment, peripheral blood was collected.

Per germline, CDR1 SGHVT and CDR2 SQSDAQ. The CDR3 spans 14 residues. V shed 6 bases, J shed 8 bases, and the junction held 6 bases outside the gene matches. Study conclusions and caveats: Most thyroid clonotypes expanded above 0.001 were also detected in blood.

About this clonotype: Its antigen remains unknown.

The TCR beta CDR3 regions underwent amplification using RNA transcripts as the source. First-round RT-PCR of the TCR CDR3 relied on the HTBI primer set. TCRdb reprocessed the multiplex PCR reads with MiXCR, giving one entry per CDR3 protein. The sample contains around 350,000 distinct CDR3 sequences, about 15% of which appear only once. Any patient presenting with uncontrolled infection, other autoimmune disease, pregnancy or lactation was left out. Clinicians diagnosed patients from clinical symptoms, serum thyroxine and TRAb, thyroid ultrasound and orbital computed tomography. The specimen sequenced was blood. The TCR comes from a woman aged 60 to 75 with Graves' ophthalmopathy. The chain joins TRBV7-4 to TRBJ1-6, with TRBD1 matching 8 bases. CDR3 sequence (DNA): TGTGCCAGCAGTTACAGGGGGAAGGATTCACCCCTCCACTTT. Its translation is CASSYRGKDSPLHF.